The 29 T cell receptor beta chains listed next were all sequenced from one sample in a study of blood T cell repertoires in COVID-19. Profiled with immunoSEQ multiplex PCR; TCRdb holds only in-frame clones, not every one. The data contain about 210,000 clones, roughly 84% of them singletons. The specimen was PBMCs or T cells enriched from blood (not recorded which). The source of these receptors is a man aged 25-40 years in a cohort exposed to, infected with or recovered from COVID-19 (not recorded which).

The chain is built from TRBV12-5 and TRBJ2-1, with D perhaps TRBD2 (6 bases). Germline V gives CDR1 LGHNT, CDR2 FRNRAP. V gave up 0 bases and J gave up 7 bases, with 7 bases separating them. CDR3 size: 13 residues. Here the CDR3 DNA reads TGTGCTAGTGGTTTGGTGGGGGGAAATGAGCAGTTCTTC. It yields the protein CASGLVGGNEQFF.

The chain couples TRBV6-2 or TRBV6-3 to TRBJ2-2; TRBD2 matches 7 bases. V was clipped by 6 bases and J by 9 bases; unmatched bases: 7. Germline lookup yields CDR1 MNHEY and CDR2 SVGEGT. The CDR3 totals 13 residues. DNA for the CDR3: TGTGCCAGCAGCCATTGGCGGGAGAGGGAGCTGTTTTTT. This translates into CASSHWRERELFF.

CDR3 in amino acids: CASSQSASREQYF. The CDR3 DNA follows: TGTGCCAGCAGCCAATCCGCGTCTCGCGAGCAGTACTTC. This chain connects TRBV16 to TRBJ2-7; D remains unclear. Germline V CDR1 and CDR2: KGHSY, FQNENV. The V gene lost 0 bases and the J gene lost 6 bases, with 9 bases spanning the gap. The length of the CDR3 is 13 residues.

The chain uses TRBV28 and TRBJ2-7; 8 bases are a match to TRBD1. V shed 5 bases, J shed 2 bases, and the junction held 8 bases outside the gene matches. Germline assignment: CDR1 MDHEN and CDR2 SYDVKM. CDR3 length: 15 residues. CDR3 sequence reads: CASSPLVRGPYEQYF. DNA of the CDR3: TGTGCCAGCAGTCCTCTAGTCAGGGGGCCCTACGAGCAGTACTTC. The full variable domain, with the rest looked up from reference TRBV28 and TRBJ2-7, is DVKVTQSSRYLVKRTGEKVFLECVQDMDHENMFWYRQDPGLGLRLIYFSYDVKMKEKGDIPEGYSVSREKKERFSLILESASTNQTSMYLCASSPLVRGPYEQYFGPGTRLTVT.

In its sample, this clone was seen a few times. CDR3 sequence: CASSPGGGSSGETQYF. Written as DNA, the CDR3 is TGTGCCAGCAGCCCCGGGGGCGGGAGTAGCGGGGAGACCCAGTACTTC. The chain carries TRBV9 and TRBJ2-5; maybe TRBD2 (7 bases). This CDR3 contains 16 residues. V lost 4 bases and J 5 bases, leaving 21 bases between the germline ends. The germline CDR1 and CDR2 sequences are SGDLS and YYNGEE.

The chain recombines TRBV12-5 with TRBJ2-1, with a weak D call TRBD2 (6 bases). Trimming took 0 bases from V and 0 from J, leaving 12 bases between them. This CDR3 spans 17 amino acids. Germline V CDR1 and CDR2: LGHNT, FRNRAP. The CDR3 region is CASGLVPGLGSYNEQFF. The CDR3 nucleotides are TGTGCTAGTGGTTTGGTACCGGGACTCGGCTCCTACAATGAGCAGTTCTTC.

This CDR3 reads CASSKGGRSSYEQYF. The CDR3 region has the DNA TGTGCCAGCAGCAAAGGGGGGCGGTCTTCCTACGAGCAGTACTTC. The chain couples TRBV21-1 to TRBJ2-7; the table calls TRBD1, which could not be checked here. TRBV21-1 counts as a pseudogene. This CDR3 spans 15 amino acids.

CDR3 amino acids: CASRAGYSNQPQHF. CDR3 DNA sequence: TGTGCCAGCAGGGCAGGCTATAGCAATCAGCCCCAGCATTTT. J is TRBJ1-5 and V is TRBV27, with D hard to call. Between the trimmed V and J ends, which lost 6 bases and 0 bases, there was a span of 9 bases. This CDR3 comprises 14 residues. From germline, CDR1 is MNHEY and CDR2 SMNVEV (reference sequence).

The chain links TRBV29-1 to TRBJ2-7; TRBD2 matches at 11 bases. CDR1 is SQVTM, CDR2 ANQGSEA, per germline. V shed 3 bases, J shed 1 base, and the junction held 5 bases outside the gene matches. This CDR3 is 15 amino acids long. The CDR3 DNA sequence: TGCAGCGTTGATGGGGTAGCGGGAGGGTCCTACGAGCAGTACTTC. It codes for CSVDGVAGGSYEQYF.

This chain uses TRBV10-2 with TRBJ2-2, with D possibly being TRBD2 (6 bases). V lost 3 bases to trimming and J lost 2 bases, with 13 bases between them. Per germline, CDR1 WSHSY and CDR2 SAAADI. The CDR3 runs to 16 residues. CDR3 sequence: CASSEPGTLNTGELFF. The CDR3 bases are TGCGCCAGCAGTGAACCCGGGACTTTAAACACCGGGGAGCTGTTTTTT.

V and J are TRBV7-8 and TRBJ2-1; TRBD2 aligns across 7 bases. Germline-derived CDR1 and CDR2 are SGHVS and FQNEAQ. V lost 0 bases and J lost 0; bases outside the gene matches: 5. This CDR3 is 17 amino acids long. This CDR3 reads CASSLAGGGSSYNEQFF. The CDR3 DNA follows: TGTGCCAGCAGCTTAGCGGGGGGGGGAAGCTCCTACAATGAGCAGTTCTTC.

The chain links TRBV27 to TRBJ1-5, with 9 positions matching TRBD1. V shed 6 bases and J 6 bases; nucleotides not matched to a gene: 15. CDR1 is MNHEY and CDR2 is SMNVEV in the germline V gene (reference sequence). The CDR3 sequence is 17 residues long. The CDR3 region has the DNA TGTGCCAGCAGCCAAGGGACAGGGCGGATCTCCGGTCAGCCCCAGCATTTT. Its protein product is CASSQGTGRISGQPQHF.

This sequence joins TRBV29-1 and TRBJ2-7; 11 positions match TRBD1. This CDR3 region has 13 residues. Per germline, CDR1 SQVTM and CDR2 ANQGSEA. V was pared by 6 bases and J by 3 bases, with 4 bases of the junction left unmatched. CDR3 in amino acids: CSVAGTGGYEQYF. CDR3 nucleotides: TGCAGCGTCGCCGGGACAGGGGGCTACGAGCAGTACTTC.

This clone came up a few times. The genes are TRBV19 and TRBJ1-2; no clear D. The CDR3 spans 12 residues. Germline V gene sequence: CDR1 LNHDA, CDR2 SQIVND (reference sequence). V dropped 3 bases and J dropped 8 bases, with 10 bases sitting between them. As DNA, the CDR3 is TGTGCCAGTAGTATTGCGGAAAAGGGCTACACCTTC. Amino acids: CASSIAEKGYTF.

This clone was observed once. The chain employs TRBV9 and TRBJ1-2; D remains unclear. CDR3 length: 16 amino acids. In germline, CDR1 is SGDLS, CDR2 YYNGEE. The V end was cut by 1 base, the J end by 2 bases, with 15 bases between. The CDR3 DNA is TGTGCCAGCAGCGTATTGTCAGCGACCGTAAACTATGGCTACACCTTC. Its protein is CASSVLSATVNYGYTF. The variable domain in full, with the rest retrieved from reference TRBV9 and TRBJ1-2, is DSGVTQTPKHLITATGQRVTLRCSPRSGDLSVYWYQQSLDQGLQFLIQYYNGEERAKGNILERFSAQQFPDLHSELNLSSLELGDSALYFCASSVLSATVNYGYTFGSGTRLTVV.

This clone was observed once. The genes are TRBV27 and TRBJ1-3, with D possibly TRBD1 on 5 matching bases. Trimming left V 5 bases short and J 2 bases short, with 10 bases between. Looked up from germline, CDR1 is MNHEY and CDR2 is SMNVEV (reference sequence). This CDR3 has 14 amino acids. For the CDR3, the DNA is TGTGCCAGCAGTGTAGGGGTGCCTGGAAACACCATATATTTT. Residues: CASSVGVPGNTIYF.

This clone appeared many times. The V call is TRBV18, the J call TRBJ2-7, with 14 positions matching TRBD2. Trimming cost V 2 bases and J 4 bases; bases outside gene matches: 1. From germline, CDR1 is KGHSH and CDR2 LQKENI. The CDR3 contains 15 residues. CDR3 sequence reads: CASSPGTSGSYEQYF. CDR3 bases: TGTGCCAGCTCACCAGGGACTAGCGGGAGTTACGAGCAGTACTTC.

The chain carries TRBV28 and TRBJ1-1; no reliable D call. Germline values: CDR1 MDHEN, CDR2 SYDVKM. The CDR3 contains 11 residues. Deletions cut 2 bases from V and 10 bases from J, with 8 bases between. DNA for the CDR3: TGTGCCAGCAGTTTAGGGCGAAGAGCTTTCTTT. The encoded protein is CASSLGRRAFF.

The chain carries TRBV3-1 (or the pseudogene TRBV3-2) and TRBJ2-7, with D tentatively TRBD2 (6 bases). This CDR3 contains 15 residues. Germline assignment: CDR1 LGHDT and CDR2 YNNKEL (reference sequence). V was clipped by 1 base and J by 3 bases, with 13 bases between them. Written as DNA, the CDR3 is TGTGCCAGCAGCCAAGTGGAGGGGAACAGCTACGAGCAGTACTTC. It is translated as CASSQVEGNSYEQYF.

The rearrangement links TRBV28 to TRBJ2-1; D might be TRBD1 (5 bases). V gave up 7 bases and J gave up 4 bases, with 14 bases separating them. The CDR3 loop spans 14 amino acids. Germline V gives CDR1 MDHEN, CDR2 SYDVKM. The CDR3 region has the DNA TGTGCCAGCAAAGTAGGACAAATTTACAATGAGCAGTTCTTC. Its translation is CASKVGQIYNEQFF.

This rearrangement joins TRBV7-8 to TRBJ2-1; the match to TRBD2 covers 14 bases. V gave up 7 bases and J gave up 7 bases; unmatched junction bases: 6. The CDR3 has 15 amino acids. Germline V gene lookup returns CDR1 SGHVS and CDR2 FQNEAQ. The CDR3: CASTGLAGGSNEQFF. In nucleotides, the CDR3 is TGTGCCAGCACCGGACTAGCGGGAGGATCAAATGAGCAGTTCTTC. The variable domain in full, with the rest retrieved from reference TRBV7-8 and TRBJ2-1, is GAGVSQSPRYKVAKRGQDVALRCDPISGHVSLFWYQQALGQGPEFLTYFQNEAQLDKSGLPSDRFFAERPEGSVSTLKIQRTQQEDSAVYLCASTGLAGGSNEQFFGPGTRLTVL.

The V call is TRBV4-2, the J call TRBJ2-7, with 12 bases identical to TRBD2. Per the germline V gene, CDR1 is LGHNA and CDR2 is YNFKEQ. The CDR3 consists of 18 residues. The J segment lost 0 bases and the V segment lost 0 bases, leaving 6 bases of the junction unmatched. The CDR3 protein is CASSQDPRLAGDSYEQYF. The CDR3 DNA reads as TGTGCCAGCAGCCAAGATCCCCGACTAGCGGGAGACTCCTACGAGCAGTACTTC.

For the CDR3, the DNA is TGTGCCACCAGCAGAGATCGTTCAGGGGGCGCGTTAAACACTGAAGCTTTCTTT. As protein: CATSRDRSGGALNTEAFF. The chain links TRBV15 to TRBJ1-1; 8 bases are shared with TRBD1. The J segment lost 2 bases and the V segment lost 0 bases, leaving 11 bases of the junction unmatched. The germline CDR1 and CDR2 sequences are LNHNV and YYDKDF (reference sequence). This CDR3 has 18 amino acids.

The J gene is TRBJ2-3, the V gene TRBV18; 10 bases match TRBD1. This CDR3 spans 21 amino acids. Germline V lookup: CDR1 KGHSH, CDR2 LQKENI. J was trimmed by 1 base and V by 0 bases; bases with no gene match: 16. The CDR3 protein is CASSPPDPPADRGRRTDTQYF. For the CDR3, the DNA is TGTGCCAGCTCACCACCGGACCCCCCCGCCGACAGGGGGCGCCGCACAGATACGCAGTATTTT.

In its sample, this clone was seen a few times. The V call is TRBV10-3, the J call TRBJ2-7; 9 nucleotides align to TRBD1. Germline CDR1 is ENHRY and CDR2 is SYGVKD. The CDR3 consists of 16 residues. V trimming: 7 bases; J trimming: 4 bases; junction bases outside the gene matches: 14. DNA of the CDR3: TGTGCCATCAACGACCCGGACAGGGGAGAAGAATACGAGCAGTACTTC. As protein: CAINDPDRGEEYEQYF.

This chain links TRBV2 with TRBJ2-7; no clear D gene. Trimming took 6 bases from V and 7 from J, leaving 16 bases between them. Germline V CDR1 and CDR2: SNHLY, FYNNEI. The CDR3 runs 13 residues. The CDR3 bases are TGTGCCAGCAGACAAGACACCCTTTTTGAGCAGTACTTC. It codes for CASRQDTLFEQYF.

The rearrangement uses TRBV5-4 and TRBJ1-3, with a possible D match to TRBD1 (5 bases). V gave up 4 bases and J gave up 0 bases, with 17 bases separating them. The CDR3 runs 17 residues. Per germline, CDR1 SGHNT and CDR2 YYREEE (reference sequence). This chain's CDR3 is CASSRTGWTSSGNTIYF. DNA for the CDR3: TGTGCCAGCAGCCGGACCGGATGGACAAGCTCTGGAAACACCATATATTTT.

This clone was counted a single time. This chain connects TRBV5-1 to TRBJ2-7; D perhaps matches TRBD1 (6 bases). The V gene lost 3 bases and the J gene lost 3 bases, with 19 bases spanning the gap. There are 16 residues in the CDR3. The V gene's germline CDR1 is SGHRS and CDR2 YFSETQ. The CDR3 loop reads CASSSNTGSPNYEQYF. CDR3 in DNA: TGCGCCAGCAGCTCAAATACAGGGTCCCCCAACTACGAGCAGTACTTC.

This clone was detected once. The chain has TRBV7-9 and TRBJ1-2; a weak D match, TRBD1 (6 bases). The V and J ends lost 1 base and 14 bases respectively, with 20 bases between them. The CDR3 consists of 14 residues. The germline gives CDR1 SEHNR, CDR2 FQNEAQ (reference sequence). In nucleotides, the CDR3 is TGTGCCAGCAGCTTAGGAGGGGACTACAGGGCCGGAACCTTC. This codes for CASSLGGDYRAGTF.